A selection of T cell receptor beta chains follows, all from one sample in a study of response to subunit inactivated influenza vaccine. Via MiXCR, TCRdb re-called the RT-PCR reads, giving one row per CDR3 protein. The sample yields some 600,000 distinct CDR3 sequences, about 14% seen once. This specimen consisted of PBMCs from blood, obtained around 15 days before vaccination. The receptor source for this set is a middle-aged man who received an inactivated influenza vaccine. Both conserved end residues are part of each CDR3. The D gene is left open where the match is weak. Clone size, where shown, is once, few, many, or a class for clones that have expanded.

d_gene	abundance	len	v_gene	j_gene	CDR3aa	CDR3nt
NA	few	13	TRBV12-3/TRBV12-4	TRBJ2-1	CASSLGGAGLNFF	TGTGCCAGCAGTTTGGGGGGGGCGGGACTTAACTTCTTC
TRBD1	once	15	TRBV18	TRBJ2-7	CASSLSGGAVYEQYF	TGTGCCAGCTCACTATCAGGGGGCGCGGTATACGAGCAGTACTTC
NA	many	14	TRBV29-1	TRBJ2-5	CSVEDRGPSGTQYF	TGCAGCGTTGAGGACAGAGGCCCATCCGGGACCCAGTACTTC
TRBD1	many	13	TRBV6-2/TRBV6-3	TRBJ1-5	CASRLTGVQPQHF	TGTGCCAGCAGGCTGACAGGGGTTCAGCCCCAGCATTTT
NA	few	15	TRBV9	TRBJ2-7	CASSAGTGSSYEQYF	TGTGCCAGCAGCGCGGGAACAGGGAGCTCCTACGAGCAGTACTTC
NA	few	15	TRBV25-1	TRBJ1-6	CASREGELYNSPLHF	TGTGCCAGTCGGGAGGGGGAACTCTATAATTCACCCCTCCACTTT
TRBD1	few	13	TRBV10-3	TRBJ2-7	CAIRQDRGYEQYF	TGTGCCATCAGACAGGACAGGGGGTACGAGCAGTACTTC
NA	NA	11	TRBV29-1	TRBJ2-1	CSVKTGSEQFF	TGCAGCGTGAAGACAGGATCCGAGCAGTTCTTC
NA	many	17	TRBV24-1	TRBJ1-5	CATSDSRAGGGNQPQHF	TGTGCCACCAGTGATTCCCGTGCGGGTGGGGGCAATCAGCCCCAGCATTTT
TRBD1	many	16	TRBV7-9	TRBJ1-4	CASSTGTGGGHEKLFF	TGTGCCAGCAGCACCGGGACAGGGGGCGGGCATGAAAAACTGTTTTTT
TRBD2	NA	15	TRBV5-1	TRBJ2-3	CASSSQLAGADTQYF	TGCGCCAGCAGTAGTCAACTAGCGGGGGCGGATACGCAGTATTTT
TRBD1	few	14	TRBV6-2/TRBV6-3	TRBJ2-7	CASSFSGTDYEQYF	TGTGCCAGCAGTTTCTCCGGGACAGACTACGAGCAGTACTTC
TRBD1	NA	13	TRBV20-1	TRBJ1-1	CSVHRGWDTEAFF	TGCAGTGTTCACAGGGGGTGGGACACTGAAGCTTTCTTT
NA	NA	16	TRBV6-5	TRBJ2-4	CASSSPGTEAKNIQYF	TGTGCCAGCAGTTCCCCCGGAACGGAAGCCAAAAACATTCAGTACTTC
NA	NA	20	TRBV12-3/TRBV12-4	TRBJ2-2	CASSLVFIFTRDANTGELFF	TGTGCCAGCAGTTTAGTATTCATCTTTACCCGGGACGCGAACACCGGGGAGCTGTTTTTT
NA	NA	18	TRBV7-6	TRBJ1-6	CASSLGGRGGSHNSPLHF	TGTGCCAGCAGCTTAGGAGGTCGGGGTGGATCACATAATTCACCCCTCCACTTT
TRBD1	few	16	TRBV29-1	TRBJ2-3	CSVEGGQGLGTDTQYF	TGCAGCGTTGAAGGAGGACAGGGACTGGGCACAGATACGCAGTATTTT
NA	few	16	TRBV6-1	TRBJ2-3	CASSVRHPTSTDTQYF	TGTGCCAGCAGTGTGAGACACCCTACTAGCACAGATACGCAGTATTTT